The present entry profiles one T cell receptor beta chain with its context. Antigen: not known. V lost 2 bases, J lost 1 base, and 18 bases lay in between. CDR1 and CDR2 from the germline V gene are GTSNPN and SVGIG (reference sequence). The CDR3 loop spans 17 amino acids. The source of the sample is a study of cytomegalovirus exposure and HLA in healthy donors. Study-level background: Across 350 to 500 genotyped donors, over 70% landed in the Caucasian-associated ancestry cluster. Findings of the study overall: The classifier reportedly diagnosed cytomegalovirus status with high specificity and sensitivity. TRBV6-2, TRBV6-3 and some other V segments were unresolvable in 87-base-pair reads. Reports indicate that TCR beta sequences accurately predicted the HLA-A and HLA-B alleles of most subjects.

PCR employed 60 Vbeta and 13 Jbeta primers. Only in-frame clones appear in the TCRdb table, and some are missing; sequencing was by immunoSEQ multiplex PCR. The repertoire holds 95,000 to 150,000 clones, with about 80% as singletons. This receptor was obtained from a man in his forties or fifties in good health and CMV-seronegative. Material for sequencing was PBMCs. The V call is TRBV30, the J call TRBJ2-4; a possible D gene is TRBD1 (5 bases). For the CDR3, the DNA is TGTGCCTGGAGTCTCAATTCAGGGTTTTCGGCCAAAAACATTCAGTACTTC. This gives the protein CAWSLNSGFSAKNIQYF.